This TCR beta chain was sequenced during a study of shared clonotypes between healthy human individuals (dated by TCRdb to between 2020 and 2021). About the investigation overall: The cohort included a few men and a couple of women between 18 and 49 years of age. Per donor, three plates each were used for CD4 naive and CD4 memory, two for CD8 naive, and one for CD8 memory. The study deeply sequenced blood TCR repertoires of several healthy adults to estimate repertoire size and the extent of clonotype sharing between individuals. Different laboratories and diverse techniques were used to prepare libraries and sequence TCR repertoires, to increase sequencing depth and limit assay-specific biases. Each donor's leukapheresis produced roughly between roughly 0.85 and 10 billion PBMCs. Summary of the overall study and its limitations: Naive subsets generally had larger estimated clonotype richness than memory subsets. Pairwise subsampling indicated that sequencing depth was expected to affect the degree of clonotype sharing among donors. Compared with non-shared clonotypes, the clonotypes found in all four sorted-subset donors had higher generation probabilities. Even with the large sequencing depth, rarefaction of the sorted-subset datasets indicated that sequencing was incomplete. When a handful of donors were compared, the shared fraction of clonotypes was about 5% for naive CD4, more than 3% for naive CD8, 2% to 2.5% for memory CD4, and less than 0.45% for memory CD8. The genetic and exposure-history diversity represented was limited by the small number of donors. Sampling was restricted to blood, and TCR repertoires in tissue are likely to differ from TCR repertoires in blood.

As encoded in the germline V gene, CDR1 is SQVTM while CDR2 is ANQGSEA. Trimming removed 6 bases from V and 0 bases from J, leaving 6 bases between the germline ends. The CDR3 spans 11 residues, from the cysteine through the phenylalanine. CDR3 DNA only is kept here, 33 bases in frame from base 1. CD8 naive samples consisted of CD45RO-negative cells that were positively selected for CCR7, yielding a CD45RA+CCR7+ population without TemRA cells. Healthy HIV-negative adults with no recently reported acute infections or vaccinations were included as donors. Every donor was a Caucasian adult residing in Nashville, Tennessee, USA. Blood was obtained by leukapheresis, after which PBMCs were separated by Ficoll-Histopaque density gradient centrifugation and cryopreserved in liquid nitrogen vapor phase. Analytical flow cytometry was used to check the purity and quantity of every magnetically sorted T cell population. Genomic DNA was isolated from each sorted fraction and quantified by UV absorbance on a Nanodrop 2000c.

Concerning this clone itself: Which antigen it targets is not known. Within one base of it there is no much larger clone, and no base qualities were kept.

Using the deep immunoSEQ assay, multiplex PCR amplified TCR CDR3 regions from genomic DNA. Genomic DNA extracted from each cell subset was distributed evenly over all wells of several immunoSEQ 96-well plates, and each plate served as one replicate. For sorted subsets, each replicate PCR was loaded with 200 ng genomic DNA, equivalent to 25,000 to 35,000 T cell genomes. Purified libraries were quantified with a Qubit 3.0 fluorometer, sized on a Bioanalyzer 2100, and re-quantified with the KAPA Library Quantification kit. Each immunoSEQ 96-well plate was sequenced on its own single-read 150-cycle Illumina NextSeq 550 flow cell. The study's processing was this. The immunoSEQ output contained only junctional sequences without quality scores, so filtering could not match that applied to full-length reads. Sequences were annotated with PyIR, a Python wrapper for IgBLAST v1.9, and V/J genes and CDR3 were assigned using IMGT germline references. Reads with weak V/J assignments (E-value above 1e-6), missing CDR3, stop codons, out-of-frame junctions, or ambiguous translated residues were removed. A V3J clonotype was defined by an identical inferred V gene, J gene, and CDR3 amino acid sequence. To compute the percentage overlap between repertoires, the number of shared unique clonotypes was divided by the size of the smaller repertoire. Three approaches were used to assess repertoire richness: RTK rarefaction, the Chao1 estimator, and Recon v2.1 estimates of unobserved clonotypes. For all TCRbeta clonotypes obtained by the gDNA method from several donors, generation probabilities were computed with OLGA. TCRdb's version of the immuneACCESS table is confined to in-frame rearrangements and falls short of the full clone set. An unresolved V gene accounts for under half of the shortfall where checked; the remainder is of unknown origin. V and J calls and clone size are those listed in that table; D and trimming were worked out from the DNA. The sample contains hundreds of thousands of clones, around 96% of them found a single time. The biggest ten clones account for about 0.11% of the sample.

This chain joins TRBV29-1 to TRBJ2-7; no confident D gene assignment can be made. The sequenced sample consisted of naive CD8+ T cells sorted from blood. This sample's cell subset or site label indicates: CD45RA+CCR7+. The source of this sequence is a woman in her 30s in good health. The DNA reads as follows: TGCAGCGTCGCCGACTCCTACGAGCAGTACTTC. Translated, it gives CSVADSYEQYF.